This entry lists 10 T cell receptor beta chains sequenced from one sample in a study of T-cell reconstitution after alpha-beta-depleted transplantation in children. Preparing the TCRbeta library involved the use of unique molecular identifiers. TCRdb recomputed calls from the PCR reads with MiXCR, one row per CDR3 protein. The sample has fewer than 700,000 distinct CDR3 sequences, 13% seen once. The material sequenced was PBMCs, mostly from graft donor cells, taken 360 days after TCRalphabeta/CD19-depleted stem cell transplant. These receptors were obtained from a male patient aged 5 to 17 who had a stem cell transplant for acute myeloid leukemia, so the T cells may come from the graft donor.

This clonotype was counted between two and nine times. The V gene is TRBV7-2, the J gene TRBJ1-1; 7 bases are shared with TRBD1. The trim removed 5 bases at V and 0 bases at J, leaving 3 bases unmatched. This CDR3 has 14 amino acids. Germline lookup yields CDR1 SGHTA and CDR2 FQGNSA. CDR3 protein: CASSAGTVNTEAFF. The CDR3 nucleotides read TGTGCCAGCAGCGCTGGGACAGTGAACACTGAAGCTTTCTTT.

The chain uses TRBV12-3 or TRBV12-4 and TRBJ2-1, with D perhaps TRBD1 or TRBD2 (5 bases each). V lost 6 bases and J 4 bases, leaving 13 bases between the germline ends. The length of the CDR3 is 14 residues. CDR3: CASRFRDVYNEQFF. The CDR3 coding sequence is TGTGCCAGCAGGTTTCGGGACGTATACAATGAGCAGTTCTTC.

The V gene is TRBV20-1, the J gene TRBJ2-5; D is unclear. V was trimmed by 0 bases and J by 11 bases, leaving 19 bases between them. Germline assignment: CDR1 DFQATT and CDR2 SNEGSKA (reference sequence). This CDR3 spans 14 amino acids. The DNA for the CDR3 is TGCAGTGCTAGAGATCATCTGTCCCTCTCAATTCAGTACTTC. It translates to CSARDHLSLSIQYF.

This clonotype was seen more than once but under ten times. The chain couples TRBV10-3 to TRBJ1-2; a possible D gene is TRBD1 (5 bases). Germline V CDR1 and CDR2: ENHRY, SYGVKD. The CDR3 contains 13 residues. The ends were cut back, 2 bases at V and 5 bases at J, with 9 bases in the middle. The CDR3 spells CAISEQTVYGYTF. In nucleotides, the CDR3 is TGTGCCATCAGTGAGCAGACAGTTTATGGCTACACCTTC.

The chain carries TRBV11-2 and TRBJ2-7; 13 bases align to TRBD2. Germline-derived CDR1 and CDR2 are SGHAT and FQNNGV. This CDR3 region has 17 residues. V was pared by 1 base and J by 0 bases, with 3 bases of the junction left unmatched. CDR3 DNA sequence: TGTGCCAGCAGCTTAGGGTGGACTAGCGGGAGCTCCTACGAGCAGTACTTC. Translation: CASSLGWTSGSSYEQYF.

The chain links TRBV15 to TRBJ2-7; no reliable D call. CDR1 LNHNV and CDR2 YYDKDF come from the germline V gene (reference sequence). This CDR3 has 14 amino acids. V gave up 1 base and J gave up 4 bases, with 11 bases separating them. CDR3 nucleotide sequence: TGTGCCACCAGCAGAGGGGGTTATGGATACGAGCAGTACTTC. It yields the protein CATSRGGYGYEQYF. The variable domain in full, completed from reference TRBV15 and TRBJ2-7, reads DAMVIQNPRYQVTQFGKPVTLSCSQTLNHNVMYWYQQKSSQAPKLLFHYYDKDFNNEADTPDNFQSRRPNTSFCFLDIRSPGLGDTAMYLCATSRGGYGYEQYFGPGTRLTVT.

Many counts were recorded for this clonotype. V is TRBV12-3 or TRBV12-4 and J is TRBJ2-3, with D unresolved. There are 14 residues in the CDR3. Trimming took off 6 bases at V and 6 bases at J, with 16 bases between the two ends. CDR3 sequence (DNA): TGTGCCAGCAGGATTAGACTGGGTACGGATACGCAGTATTTT. Protein product: CASRIRLGTDTQYF.

This clonotype appeared many times. CDR3 sequence reads: CSVDWELNTEAFF. The CDR3 region has the DNA TGCAGCGTTGACTGGGAATTGAACACTGAAGCTTTCTTT. V and J are TRBV29-1 and TRBJ1-1; no reliable D call. In germline, CDR1 is SQVTM, CDR2 ANQGSEA. Deletions cut 3 bases from V and 0 bases from J, with 8 bases between. CDR3 length: 13 amino acids.

Only a few counts were recorded for this clonotype. The chain uses TRBV29-1 and TRBJ1-2; 8 bases align to TRBD1. CDR3 length equals 14 residues. V lost 2 bases and J lost 4; bases outside the gene matches: 6. CDR1 is SQVTM and CDR2 is ANQGSEA in the germline V gene. The CDR3 sequence is CSVERAGGSYGYTF. The CDR3 region has the DNA TGCAGCGTTGAACGGGCAGGGGGCAGCTATGGCTACACCTTC.

J is TRBJ2-5 and V is TRBV11-1, with D perhaps TRBD2 (5 bases). CDR1 is SGHAT, CDR2 FQDESV, per germline (reference sequence). This CDR3 spans 16 amino acids. V lost 5 bases to trimming and J lost 1 base, with 17 bases between them. For the CDR3, the DNA is TGTGCCAGCAGCCGCCGTGTGGGGAGTGGCCAAGAGACCCAGTACTTC. This codes for CASSRRVGSGQETQYF.